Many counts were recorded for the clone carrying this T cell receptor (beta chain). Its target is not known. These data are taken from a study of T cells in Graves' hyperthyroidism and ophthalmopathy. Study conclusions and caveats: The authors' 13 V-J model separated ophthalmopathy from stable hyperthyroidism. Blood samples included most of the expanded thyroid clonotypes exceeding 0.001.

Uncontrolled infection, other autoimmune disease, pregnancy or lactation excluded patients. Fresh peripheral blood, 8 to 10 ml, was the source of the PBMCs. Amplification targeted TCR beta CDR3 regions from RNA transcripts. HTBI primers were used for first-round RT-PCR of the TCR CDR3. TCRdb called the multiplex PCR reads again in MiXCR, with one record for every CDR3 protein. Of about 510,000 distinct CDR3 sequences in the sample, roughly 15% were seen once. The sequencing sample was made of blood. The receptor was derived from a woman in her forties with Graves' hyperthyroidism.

In DNA, the CDR3 is TGCAGTGCTTATCGACTAGCGGGAGTCTACAATGAGCAGTTCTTC. This encodes CSAYRLAGVYNEQFF. The chain couples TRBV20-1 to TRBJ2-1; 12 bases are a match to TRBD2. Germline-derived CDR1 and CDR2 are DFQATT and SNEGSKA (reference sequence). V was clipped by 5 bases and J by 3 bases; unmatched bases: 5. CDR3 length: 15 amino acids.